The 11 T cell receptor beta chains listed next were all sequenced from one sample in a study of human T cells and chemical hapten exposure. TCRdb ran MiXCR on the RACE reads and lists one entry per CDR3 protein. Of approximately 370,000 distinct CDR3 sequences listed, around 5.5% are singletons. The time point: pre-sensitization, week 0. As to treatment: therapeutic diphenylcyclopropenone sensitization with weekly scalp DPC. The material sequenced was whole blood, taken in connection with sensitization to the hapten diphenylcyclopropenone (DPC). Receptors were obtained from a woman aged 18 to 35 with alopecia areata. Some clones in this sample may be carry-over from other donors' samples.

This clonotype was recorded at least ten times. DNA for the CDR3: TGTGCCAGCTCACCGACAGGGAGGCAGGAAAAACTGTTTTTT. Residues: CASSPTGRQEKLFF. This rearrangement joins TRBV18 to TRBJ1-4, with TRBD1 matching 7 bases. The CDR3 spans 14 residues. Germline V gives CDR1 KGHSH, CDR2 LQKENI. With V trimmed by 3 bases and J by 8 bases, 6 bases remained unmatched.

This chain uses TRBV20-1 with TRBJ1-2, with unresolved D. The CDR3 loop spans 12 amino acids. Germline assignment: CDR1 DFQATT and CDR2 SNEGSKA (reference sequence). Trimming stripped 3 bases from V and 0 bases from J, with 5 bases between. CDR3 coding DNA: TGCAGTGCTAGTGCTACTAACTATGGCTACACCTTC. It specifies CSASATNYGYTF.

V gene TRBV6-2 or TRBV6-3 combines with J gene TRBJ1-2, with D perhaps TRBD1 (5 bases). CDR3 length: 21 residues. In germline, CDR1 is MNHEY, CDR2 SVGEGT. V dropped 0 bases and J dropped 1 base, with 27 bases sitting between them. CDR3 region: CASSYSSPRGHDGKFNYGYTF. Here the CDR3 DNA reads TGTGCCAGCAGTTACTCGAGCCCTAGAGGACACGACGGGAAGTTTAACTATGGCTACACCTTC.

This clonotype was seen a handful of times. The CDR3 loop reads CAINRVSTDTQYF. Here the CDR3 DNA reads TGTGCCATCAACAGGGTTAGCACAGATACGCAGTATTTT. The chain links TRBV10-3 to TRBJ2-3, with D possibly TRBD1 on 6 matching bases. The CDR3 runs 13 residues. Germline V CDR1 and CDR2: ENHRY, SYGVKD. Deletions cut 7 bases from V and 0 bases from J, with 8 bases between.

Written as DNA, the CDR3 is TGTGCCAGCAGAGGGTCCGCGGTGAACACTGAAGCTTTCTTT. Protein: CASRGSAVNTEAFF. The genes are TRBV6-2 or TRBV6-3 and TRBJ1-1, with D uncertain. V lost 6 bases to trimming and J lost 0 bases, with 11 bases between them. CDR3 length: 14 residues. Germline V CDR1 and CDR2: MNHEY, SVGEGT.

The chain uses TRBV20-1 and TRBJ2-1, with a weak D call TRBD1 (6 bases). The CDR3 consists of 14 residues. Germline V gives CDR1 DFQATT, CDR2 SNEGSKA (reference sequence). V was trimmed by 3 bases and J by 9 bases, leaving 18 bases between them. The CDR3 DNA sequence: TGCAGTGCTAGCAAGCAGGGGCTTCTCTTTGAGCAGTTCTTC. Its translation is CSASKQGLLFEQFF.

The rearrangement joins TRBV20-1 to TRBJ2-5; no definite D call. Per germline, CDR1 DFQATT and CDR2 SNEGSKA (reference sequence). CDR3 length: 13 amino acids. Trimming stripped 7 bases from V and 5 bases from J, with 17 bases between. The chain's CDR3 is CSERQPSGETQYF. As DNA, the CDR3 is TGCAGTGAAAGGCAGCCCTCTGGGGAGACCCAGTACTTC.

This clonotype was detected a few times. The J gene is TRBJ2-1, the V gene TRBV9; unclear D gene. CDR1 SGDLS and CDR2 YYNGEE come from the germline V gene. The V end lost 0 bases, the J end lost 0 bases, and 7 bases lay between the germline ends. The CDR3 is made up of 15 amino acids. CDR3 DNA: TGTGCCAGCAGCGTAGACAGAGCCTCCTACAATGAGCAGTTCTTC. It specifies CASSVDRASYNEQFF. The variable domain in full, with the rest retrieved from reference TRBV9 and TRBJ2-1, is DSGVTQTPKHLITATGQRVTLRCSPRSGDLSVYWYQQSLDQGLQFLIQYYNGEERAKGNILERFSAQQFPDLHSELNLSSLELGDSALYFCASSVDRASYNEQFFGPGTRLTVL.

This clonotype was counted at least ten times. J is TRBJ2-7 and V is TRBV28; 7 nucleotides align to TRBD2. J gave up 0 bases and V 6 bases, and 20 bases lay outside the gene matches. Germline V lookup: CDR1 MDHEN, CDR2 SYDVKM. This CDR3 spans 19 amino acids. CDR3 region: CASRVLASRLYESSYEQYF. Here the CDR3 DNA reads TGTGCCAGCAGGGTACTAGCGAGTAGGTTATACGAGAGCTCCTACGAGCAGTACTTC. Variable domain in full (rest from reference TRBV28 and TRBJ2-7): DVKVTQSSRYLVKRTGEKVFLECVQDMDHENMFWYRQDPGLGLRLIYFSYDVKMKEKGDIPEGYSVSREKKERFSLILESASTNQTSMYLCASRVLASRLYESSYEQYFGPGTRLTVT.

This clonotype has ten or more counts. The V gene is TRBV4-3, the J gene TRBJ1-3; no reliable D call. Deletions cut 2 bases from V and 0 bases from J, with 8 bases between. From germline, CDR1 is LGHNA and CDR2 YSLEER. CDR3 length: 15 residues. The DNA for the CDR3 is TGCGCCAGCAGCCAATTGCTGAGCTCTGGAAACACCATATATTTT. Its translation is CASSQLLSSGNTIYF.

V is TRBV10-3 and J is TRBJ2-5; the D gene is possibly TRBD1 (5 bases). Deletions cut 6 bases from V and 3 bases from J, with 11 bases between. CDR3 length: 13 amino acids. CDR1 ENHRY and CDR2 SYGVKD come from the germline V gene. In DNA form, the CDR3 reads TGTGCCATCAGGACAGACGAAGAAGAGACCCAGTACTTC. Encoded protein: CAIRTDEEETQYF.